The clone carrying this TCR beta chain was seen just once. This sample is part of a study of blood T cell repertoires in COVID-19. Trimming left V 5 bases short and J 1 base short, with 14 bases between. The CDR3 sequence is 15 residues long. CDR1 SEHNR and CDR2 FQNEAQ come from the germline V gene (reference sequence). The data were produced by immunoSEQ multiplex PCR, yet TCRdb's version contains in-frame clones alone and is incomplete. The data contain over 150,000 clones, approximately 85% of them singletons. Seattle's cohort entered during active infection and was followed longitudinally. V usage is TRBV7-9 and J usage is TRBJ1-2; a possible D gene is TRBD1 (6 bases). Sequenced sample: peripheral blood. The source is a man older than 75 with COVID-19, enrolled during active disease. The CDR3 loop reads CASSTWVGGNYGYTF. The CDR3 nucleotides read TGTGCCAGCAGCACTTGGGTAGGGGGTAACTATGGCTACACCTTC.